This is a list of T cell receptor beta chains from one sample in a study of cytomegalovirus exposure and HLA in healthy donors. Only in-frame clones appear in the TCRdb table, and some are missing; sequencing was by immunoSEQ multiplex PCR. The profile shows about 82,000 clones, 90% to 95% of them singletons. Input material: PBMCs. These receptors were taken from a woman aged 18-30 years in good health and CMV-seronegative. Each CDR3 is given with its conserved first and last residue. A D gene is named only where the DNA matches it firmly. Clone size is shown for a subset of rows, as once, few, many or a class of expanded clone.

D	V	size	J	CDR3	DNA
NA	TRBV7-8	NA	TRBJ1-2	CASSRTARYGYTF	TGTGCCAGCAGCCGGACTGCACGCTATGGCTACACCTTC
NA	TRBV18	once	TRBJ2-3	CASSPPPFGGADTDTQYF	TGTGCCAGCTCACCACCGCCCTTTGGGGGCGCAGACACAGATACGCAGTATTTT
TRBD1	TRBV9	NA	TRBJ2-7	CASSEGTGLGEQYF	TGTGCCAGCAGCGAGGGGACAGGGCTGGGCGAGCAGTACTTC
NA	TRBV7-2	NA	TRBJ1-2	CASSFALGGYTF	TGTGCCAGCAGCTTTGCCCTCGGTGGCTACACCTTC
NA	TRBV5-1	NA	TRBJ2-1	CASSVQSNSVRVAYNEQFF	TGCGCCAGCAGCGTACAGTCGAACTCGGTCAGGGTGGCCTACAATGAGCAGTTCTTC
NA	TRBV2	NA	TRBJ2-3	CASSERQPDTQYF	TGTGCCAGCAGTGAAAGACAGCCAGATACGCAGTATTTT
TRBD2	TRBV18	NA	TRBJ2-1	CASSPPQAGGLGEQFF	TGTGCCAGCTCCCCCCCCCAAGCGGGAGGGCTGGGTGAGCAGTTCTTC
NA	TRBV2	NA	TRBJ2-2	CASSDRRTGELFF	TGTGCCAGCAGTGATCGGAGGACCGGGGAGCTGTTTTTT
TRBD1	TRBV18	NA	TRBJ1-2	CASSLGQGAPSGYGYTF	TGTGCCAGCTCACTGGGACAGGGGGCTCCCTCTGGCTATGGCTACACCTTC
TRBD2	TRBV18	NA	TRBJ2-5	CASSPPMLAEETQYF	TGTGCCAGCTCACCACCGATGCTAGCGGAAGAGACCCAGTACTTC